One and the same sample provided the 27 T cell receptor beta chains below, sequenced in a study of cytomegalovirus exposure and HLA in healthy donors. It was with 60 Vbeta and 13 Jbeta primers that the PCR ran. Assay used: immunoSEQ multiplex PCR; TCRdb lists only in-frame clones, some missing. The sample shows over 95,000 clones, around 82% of them seen only once. The specimen was PBMCs. The source is a middle-aged man in good health and CMV-seronegative.

CDR3 amino acids: CASRTGQAHQPQHF. The DNA for the CDR3 is TGTGCCAGTAGAACAGGGCAAGCCCATCAGCCCCAGCATTTT. The chain joins TRBV19 to TRBJ1-5, with TRBD1 as a possible D gene (6 bases). Trimming cost V 6 bases and J 5 bases, with 14 bases left between them. Germline CDR1 reads LNHDA; CDR2 reads SQIVND (reference sequence). CDR3 length: 14 amino acids.

The rearrangement uses TRBV5-1 and TRBJ2-1; maybe TRBD2 (6 bases). This CDR3 contains 16 residues. From germline, CDR1 is SGHRS and CDR2 YFSETQ. V was cut by 0 bases and J by 0 bases, with 10 bases left in between. For the CDR3, the DNA is TGCGCCAGCAGCTTGGTACGACTAGACTCCTACAATGAGCAGTTCTTC. Amino acid sequence: CASSLVRLDSYNEQFF. Combining the CDR3 with reference TRBV5-1 and TRBJ2-1 gives the whole variable domain KAGVTQTPRYLIKTRGQQVTLSCSPISGHRSVSWYQQTPGQGLQFLFEYFSETQRNKGNFPGRFSGRQFSNSRSEMNVSTLELGDSALYLCASSLVRLDSYNEQFFGPGTRLTVL.

V usage is TRBV30 and J usage is TRBJ1-4; no clear D gene. V was trimmed by 7 bases and J by 2 bases, leaving 11 bases between them. This CDR3 is built from 13 residues. CDR1 is GTSNPN, CDR2 SVGIG, per germline (reference sequence). The CDR3 here is CASPTPTNEKLFF. CDR3 nucleotides: TGTGCCTCCCCGACACCCACTAATGAAAAACTGTTTTTT.

The CDR3 DNA follows: TGTGCCAGCAGCTTAATCGTTTCCCGTGAGACAGGGGGCTCGAATTATGGCTACACCTTC. Protein: CASSLIVSRETGGSNYGYTF. The chain links TRBV7-8 to TRBJ1-2; 10 bases are shared with TRBD1. The length of the CDR3 is 20 residues. From germline, CDR1 is SGHVS and CDR2 FQNEAQ. With 2 bases clipped from V and 5 bases from J, the junction kept 20 bases outside the gene matches.

This clone turned up a few times. The DNA of the CDR3 is TGTGCCAGCAGCTTGGTAGCGGGGCGGAGGGATACGCAGTATTTT. Translation gives CASSLVAGRRDTQYF. The chain combines TRBV5-6 with TRBJ2-3; TRBD2 agrees at 8 bases. The germline CDR1 and CDR2 sequences are SGHDT and YYEEEE. Unmatched junction bases numbered 6, after V lost 0 bases and J lost 6 bases. This CDR3 region has 15 residues.

The chain recombines TRBV5-1 with TRBJ2-5, with 7 positions matching TRBD1. The length of the CDR3 is 14 residues. CDR1 and CDR2 from the germline V gene are SGHRS and YFSETQ. With V trimmed by 1 base and J by 4 bases, 4 bases remained unmatched. For the CDR3, the DNA is TGCGCCAGCAGCTTGACGGGACAGTCAGAGACCCAGTACTTC. Protein: CASSLTGQSETQYF.

The V gene is TRBV19, the J gene TRBJ1-2; 8 bases map to TRBD1. Looked up from germline, CDR1 is LNHDA and CDR2 is SQIVND (reference sequence). With 6 bases clipped from V and 7 bases from J, the junction kept 10 bases outside the gene matches. The CDR3 has 14 amino acids. DNA of the CDR3: TGTGCCAGTAGCCACAGGGGGACTCCTTTTGGCTACACCTTC. Translated, it gives CASSHRGTPFGYTF.

This clone was seen a few times. V and J are TRBV18 and TRBJ2-7; perhaps TRBD1 as D (6 bases). With 1 base removed from V and 2 bases from J, the gap between germline ends came to 9 bases. Germline assignment: CDR1 KGHSH and CDR2 LQKENI. This CDR3 spans 14 amino acids. CDR3 region: CASSPLTGPYEQYF. CDR3 nucleotides: TGTGCCAGCTCACCACTGACAGGACCCTACGAGCAGTACTTC. Together with reference TRBV18 and TRBJ2-7, the CDR3 gives the full variable domain: NAGVMQNPRHLVRRRGQEARLRCSPMKGHSHVYWYRQLPEEGLKFMVYLQKENIIDESGMPKERFSAEFPKEGPSILRIQQVVRGDSAAYFCASSPLTGPYEQYFGPGTRLTVT.

The chain joins TRBV28 to TRBJ1-5, with D perhaps matching TRBD1 (6 bases). CDR1 MDHEN and CDR2 SYDVKM come from the germline V gene. Trimming removed 6 bases from V and 1 base from J, with 10 bases in between. This CDR3 comprises 14 residues. The CDR3 DNA follows: TGTGCCAGCAGCGGTAGGGGGAGCAATCAGCCCCAGCATTTT. Translation: CASSGRGSNQPQHF.

V is TRBV7-6 and J is TRBJ2-2; 9 bases are a match to TRBD1. This CDR3 contains 15 residues. V was clipped by 4 bases and J by 4 bases; unmatched bases: 4. Per the germline V gene, CDR1 is SGHVS and CDR2 is FNYEAQ. CDR3 sequence (DNA): TGTGCCAGCAGCTGGACAGGGGTGGGCACCGGGGAGCTGTTTTTT. The encoded protein is CASSWTGVGTGELFF.

The V call is TRBV10-3, the J call TRBJ1-4; 9 bases line up with TRBD1. Germline assignment: CDR1 ENHRY and CDR2 SYGVKD. The CDR3 is 14 residues long. The V gene end was trimmed by 6 bases and the J gene end by 8 bases; junction bases not matched to a gene: 7. The CDR3 protein is CAIRAGTGSEKLFF. CDR3 DNA sequence: TGTGCCATCAGAGCCGGGACAGGGTCCGAAAAACTGTTTTTT.

The rearrangement links TRBV30 to TRBJ2-2; a weak D match, TRBD1 (6 bases). V lost 3 bases, J lost 3 bases, and 8 bases lay in between. The CDR3 is made up of 13 amino acids. Germline CDR1 reads GTSNPN; CDR2 reads SVGIG (reference sequence). CDR3 sequence reads: CAWRGQDTGELFF. As DNA, the CDR3 is TGTGCCTGGAGGGGACAAGACACCGGGGAGCTGTTTTTT.

The J gene is TRBJ1-4, the V gene TRBV28, with unresolved D. CDR1 is MDHEN, CDR2 SYDVKM, per germline. This CDR3 comprises 11 residues. V lost 3 bases to trimming and J lost 11 bases, with 7 bases between them. For the CDR3, the DNA is TGTGCCAGCAGTTTGCTCCGGAAACTGTTTTTT. This codes for CASSLLRKLFF.

The chain links TRBV10-3 to TRBJ2-5; maybe TRBD2 (5 bases). The germline V gene has CDR1 ENHRY and CDR2 SYGVKD. The CDR3 is made up of 12 amino acids. V was shortened by 4 bases and J by 4 bases, with 7 bases between the two germline ends. The CDR3, as DNA: TGTGCCATCAGTGCCGGGGTAGAGACCCAGTACTTC. It is translated as CAISAGVETQYF.

The chain recombines TRBV6-5 with TRBJ1-1; 9 nucleotides match TRBD1. Germline V gene data show CDR1 as MNHEY and CDR2 as SVGAGI. This CDR3 spans 15 amino acids. V shed 0 bases, J shed 5 bases, and the junction held 4 bases outside the gene matches. The CDR3 loop is CASSYSDRGKTEAFF. CDR3 DNA: TGTGCCAGCAGTTACTCGGACAGGGGAAAAACTGAAGCTTTCTTT.

This clone was counted between two and nine times. V is TRBV5-8 and J is TRBJ1-5, with 9 positions matching TRBD1. CDR1 is SGHTS and CDR2 is YDEGEE in the germline V gene. V shed 3 bases, J shed 5 bases, and the junction held 6 bases outside the gene matches. The CDR3 totals 15 residues. As DNA, the CDR3 is TGTGCCAGCAGCTCCGGGACAGGGAGCGATCAGCCCCAGCATTTT. It codes for CASSSGTGSDQPQHF.

On this clone: The junction departs from germline at one end; a sequencing error may be responsible. The chain carries TRBV6-6 and TRBJ2-4, with D tentatively TRBD2 (5 bases). This CDR3 region has 13 residues. Germline values: CDR1 MNHNY, CDR2 SVGAGI (reference sequence). The CDR3 loop is CASSYDPFSAPDF. CDR3 bases: TGTGCCAGCAGTTACGACCCTTTTAGCGCTCCTGACTTC.

Worth noting for this clone: Other DNA sequences in the same sample also yield this CDR3. The chain has TRBV29-1 and TRBJ2-7, with 7 bases aligning to TRBD1. Trimming removed 4 bases from V and 2 bases from J; junction bases left unmatched: 2. Germline CDR1 reads SQVTM; CDR2 reads ANQGSEA. This CDR3 spans 12 amino acids. The CDR3: CSVATGPYEQYF. The DNA for the CDR3 is TGCAGCGTTGCGACAGGGCCCTACGAGCAGTACTTC.

The genes are TRBV7-8 and TRBJ2-1, with TRBD2 matching over 14 bases. The CDR3 totals 16 residues. V lost 6 bases, J lost 6 bases, and 7 bases stayed unmatched. Germline V gene data show CDR1 as SGHVS and CDR2 as FQNEAQ. CDR3: CASSQNGTSGSNEQFF. The CDR3 nucleotides are TGTGCCAGCAGTCAGAACGGGACTAGCGGGAGCAATGAGCAGTTCTTC.

This clone has just one count. The chain employs TRBV20-1 and TRBJ2-1; D is unclear. CDR3 size: 11 residues. CDR1 and CDR2 from the germline V gene are DFQATT and SNEGSKA (reference sequence). V was pared by 0 bases and J by 10 bases, with 7 bases between. The CDR3 loop reads CSARDKSEQFF. The DNA for the CDR3 is TGCAGTGCTAGAGATAAGAGCGAGCAGTTCTTC.

The chain has TRBV29-1 and TRBJ2-7; 7 bases match TRBD2. The ends lost 4 bases at V and 2 bases at J; junction bases unmatched: 8. From germline, CDR1 is SQVTM and CDR2 ANQGSEA. This CDR3 spans 14 amino acids. The CDR3, as DNA: TGCAGCGTTGGGGAGGGACCATATACCTACGAGCAGTACTTC. Translation: CSVGEGPYTYEQYF.

Details on this clone: The same CDR3 can be traced to other DNA sequences in this sample. This chain joins TRBV28 and TRBJ2-7; 7 bases map to TRBD1. V trimming: 4 bases; J trimming: 3 bases; junction bases outside the gene matches: 0. The length of the CDR3 is 12 residues. Germline CDR1 and CDR2: MDHEN and SYDVKM. The CDR3 DNA is TGTGCCAGCAGTTCAGGGGGCTACGAGCAGTACTTC. It yields the protein CASSSGGYEQYF.

In its sample, this clone was seen once. CDR3 in amino acids: CASSQDRASGNTIYF. Here the CDR3 DNA reads TGTGCCAGCAGCCAAGACAGGGCCTCTGGAAACACCATATATTTT. The V gene is TRBV7-6, the J gene TRBJ1-3; TRBD1 agrees at 7 bases. The CDR3 consists of 15 residues. Germline CDR1 is SGHVS and CDR2 is FNYEAQ. V shed 5 bases and J 0 bases; nucleotides not matched to a gene: 4. The full variable domain, with the rest looked up from reference TRBV7-6 and TRBJ1-3, is GAGVSQSPRYKVTKRGQDVALRCDPISGHVSLYWYRQALGQGPEFLTYFNYEAQQDKSGLPNDRFSAERPEGSISTLTIQRTEQRDSAMYRCASSQDRASGNTIYFGEGSWLTVV.

This chain links TRBV11-3 with TRBJ2-1; a weak D match, TRBD2 (5 bases). CDR3 size: 15 residues. Deletions cut 1 base from V and 2 bases from J, with 9 bases between. Germline V gene sequence: CDR1 SGHNT, CDR2 YENEEA. CDR3 DNA sequence: TGTGCCAGCAGCTTAGGAGGGAATGCCTACAATGAGCAGTTCTTC. Amino acid sequence: CASSLGGNAYNEQFF.

This clone was observed a single time. V and J are TRBV6-5 and TRBJ2-7; 9 bases line up with TRBD1. Trimming at V came to 6 bases and at J to 0 bases, leaving 0 bases not matched to a gene. In germline, CDR1 is MNHEY, CDR2 SVGAGI. The CDR3 totals 13 residues. This chain's CDR3 is CASRTGGSYEQYF. The CDR3 DNA follows: TGTGCCAGCAGGACAGGGGGCTCCTACGAGCAGTACTTC.

This chain joins TRBV28 and TRBJ1-1; TRBD1 aligns across 8 bases. With 4 bases clipped from V and 4 bases from J, the junction kept 2 bases outside the gene matches. Germline assignment: CDR1 MDHEN and CDR2 SYDVKM. The CDR3 has 13 amino acids. CDR3 loop: CASSSTGGTEAFF. CDR3 DNA: TGTGCCAGCAGTTCTACAGGGGGCACTGAAGCTTTCTTT.

The rearrangement links TRBV2 to TRBJ1-1, with 8 positions matching TRBD1. There are 14 residues in the CDR3. Germline V gene data show CDR1 as SNHLY and CDR2 as FYNNEI. The ends lost 6 bases at V and 0 bases at J; junction bases unmatched: 3. Here the CDR3 reads CASSPQGVNTEAFF. In nucleotides, the CDR3 is TGTGCCAGCAGCCCACAGGGGGTGAACACTGAAGCTTTCTTT.